A selection of T cell receptor beta chains follows, all from one sample in a study of CD8 T cells in Susac syndrome. From the immunoSEQ multiplex PCR reads, TCRdb called clonotypes with MiXCR, one entry per CDR3 protein. Of some 150,000 distinct CDR3 sequences listed, about 94% are singletons. Sequences were obtained from CD8+ T cells from PBMCs. The receptors shown here come from a human donor in good health. Each CDR3 is given with its conserved first and last residue. The order of the fields is clone size, V gene, D gene, J gene, CDR3 DNA, CDR3 protein. The D gene is left open where the match is weak. The size entry is marked missing in some rows and otherwise reads once, few, many or a size class.

clone size: .
V gene: TRBV11-3
D gene: .
J gene: TRBJ2-3
CDR3 DNA: TGTGCCAGCAGCCTCCGGGGCACAGATACGCAGTATTTT
CDR3 protein: CASSLRGTDTQYF

clone size: .
V gene: TRBV29-1
D gene: TRBD2
J gene: TRBJ2-3
CDR3 DNA: TGCAGCGTTTCGAAAACTAGCGGGAGCACAGATACGCAGTATTTT
CDR3 protein: CSVSKTSGSTDTQYF

clone size: .
V gene: TRBV11-1
D gene: TRBD1
J gene: TRBJ1-3
CDR3 DNA: TGTGCCAGCAGCTTACCAACACCGGGACAGGGGTCTCTCTATGAGGGAAACACCATATATTTT
CDR3 protein: CASSLPTPGQGSLYEGNTIYF

clone size: .
V gene: TRBV15
D gene: .
J gene: TRBJ2-2
CDR3 DNA: TGTGCCACCAGCATCACCGGGGAGCTGTTTTTT
CDR3 protein: CATSITGELFF

clone size: .
V gene: TRBV9
D gene: .
J gene: TRBJ1-5
CDR3 DNA: TGTGCCAGCAGCGTAGAGGCAGGTAGCAATCAGCCCCAGCATTTT
CDR3 protein: CASSVEAGSNQPQHF

clone size: .
V gene: TRBV12-3/TRBV12-4
D gene: TRBD2
J gene: TRBJ2-1
CDR3 DNA: TGTGCCAGCAGCCCAACGGCGGGAGTGGCTGAGCAGTTCTTC
CDR3 protein: CASSPTAGVAEQFF

clone size: .
V gene: TRBV7-6
D gene: .
J gene: TRBJ2-3
CDR3 DNA: TGTGCCAGCAGCTATTCAGGAGATACGCAGTATTTT
CDR3 protein: CASSYSGDTQYF

clone size: .
V gene: TRBV12-3/TRBV12-4
D gene: TRBD1
J gene: TRBJ1-1
CDR3 DNA: TGTGCCAGCAGTTTAGCCGGACAGGGAGCTTTCTTT
CDR3 protein: CASSLAGQGAFF

clone size: .
V gene: TRBV9
D gene: .
J gene: TRBJ1-2
CDR3 DNA: TGTGCCAGCAGCGTAGACCCCAGGGAGGTCGAAGGCTACACCTTC
CDR3 protein: CASSVDPREVEGYTF

clone size: .
V gene: TRBV7-9
D gene: .
J gene: TRBJ1-4
CDR3 DNA: TGTGCCAGCAGCTTATCTATGAGGGTTGGTGAAAAACTGTTTTTT
CDR3 protein: CASSLSMRVGEKLFF

clone size: .
V gene: TRBV15
D gene: .
J gene: TRBJ2-2
CDR3 DNA: TGTGCCACCAGCTGGAGGCACGGGGAGCTGTTTTTT
CDR3 protein: CATSWRHGELFF

clone size: .
V gene: TRBV23-1
D gene: TRBD2
J gene: TRBJ2-7
CDR3 DNA: TGCGCCAGCAGTCACCTAGCGGGCTACGAGCAGTACTTC
CDR3 protein: CASSHLAGYEQYF

clone size: once
V gene: TRBV9
D gene: .
J gene: TRBJ2-6
CDR3 DNA: TGTGCCAGCAGCGCGGTCACCGGGTCTGGGGCCAACGTCCTGACTTTC
CDR3 protein: CASSAVTGSGANVLTF

clone size: .
V gene: TRBV4-3
D gene: .
J gene: TRBJ2-2
CDR3 DNA: TGCGCCAGCAGCCCTACTGGGTGGGGCACCGGGGAGCTGTTTTTT
CDR3 protein: CASSPTGWGTGELFF

clone size: .
V gene: TRBV20-1
D gene: .
J gene: TRBJ2-1
CDR3 DNA: TGCAGTGCTAGAGATTTGGCCCCATCAGGAGGGGGACCCTTCAATGAGCAGTTCTTC
CDR3 protein: CSARDLAPSGGGPFNEQFF

clone size: .
V gene: TRBV19
D gene: .
J gene: TRBJ2-1
CDR3 DNA: TGTGCCAGTAGTATTTCCCCAGCCAATGAGCAGTTCTTC
CDR3 protein: CASSISPANEQFF

clone size: .
V gene: TRBV4-2
D gene: TRBD1
J gene: TRBJ2-7
CDR3 DNA: TGTGCCAGCCGCCGGGACAGGGGTTCCTACGAGCAGTACTTC
CDR3 protein: CASRRDRGSYEQYF

clone size: few
V gene: TRBV7-9
D gene: TRBD2
J gene: TRBJ2-7
CDR3 DNA: TGTGCCAGCAGCCCCGCCCCGGGACTAGCAGTCGAGCAGTACTTC
CDR3 protein: CASSPAPGLAVEQYF

clone size: .
V gene: TRBV28
D gene: .
J gene: TRBJ2-2
CDR3 DNA: TGTGCCATCTCGACAGTTAACACCGGGGAGCTGTTTTTT
CDR3 protein: CAISTVNTGELFF

clone size: few
V gene: TRBV7-9
D gene: .
J gene: TRBJ1-2
CDR3 DNA: TGTGCCAGCAGCTCCATCAGGGGTGGCTACACCTTC
CDR3 protein: CASSSIRGGYTF

clone size: .
V gene: TRBV12-3/TRBV12-4
D gene: TRBD2
J gene: TRBJ2-4
CDR3 DNA: TGTGCCAGCAGAGGGACTAGCGTTTATCAGTACTTC
CDR3 protein: CASRGTSVYQYF

clone size: .
V gene: TRBV27
D gene: .
J gene: TRBJ2-3
CDR3 DNA: TGTGCCAGCAGTTTAACCCGGGAGATCACAGATACGCAGTATTTT
CDR3 protein: CASSLTREITDTQYF

clone size: .
V gene: TRBV29-1
D gene: .
J gene: TRBJ1-4
CDR3 DNA: TGCAGCGTTGAGGGACTGGAAGAAAAACTGTTTTTT
CDR3 protein: CSVEGLEEKLFF

clone size: .
V gene: TRBV15
D gene: .
J gene: TRBJ2-1
CDR3 DNA: TGTGCCACCAGCAGAGCGCAGGGCAATGAGCAGTTCTTC
CDR3 protein: CATSRAQGNEQFF

clone size: .
V gene: TRBV28
D gene: TRBD2
J gene: TRBJ2-1
CDR3 DNA: TGTGCCAGCAGTCCCCCCTTGCGGGAGGAGTTCTTC
CDR3 protein: CASSPPLREEFF

clone size: .
V gene: TRBV20-1
D gene: .
J gene: TRBJ2-5
CDR3 DNA: TGCAGTGCGAGGACACGACAAGAGACCCAGTACTTC
CDR3 protein: CSARTRQETQYF

clone size: once
V gene: TRBV2
D gene: .
J gene: TRBJ1-1
CDR3 DNA: TGTGCCAGCAGGGGACATGCGAACACTGAAGCTTTCTTT
CDR3 protein: CASRGHANTEAFF

clone size: .
V gene: TRBV4-3
D gene: TRBD2
J gene: TRBJ2-7
CDR3 DNA: TGCGCCAGCAGCTGGCGACTAGCGAGCTCCTACGAGCAGTACTTC
CDR3 protein: CASSWRLASSYEQYF

clone size: .
V gene: TRBV20-1
D gene: .
J gene: TRBJ2-1
CDR3 DNA: TGCAGTGCTAGAGGAAATAGTAGGCGTGAGCAGTTCTTC
CDR3 protein: CSARGNSRREQFF

clone size: .
V gene: TRBV9
D gene: .
J gene: TRBJ2-1
CDR3 DNA: TGTGCCAGCAGCGTAGTAGAGGCAGGGTGGTGCGAGCAGTTCTTC
CDR3 protein: CASSVVEAGWCEQFF

clone size: .
V gene: TRBV20-1
D gene: .
J gene: TRBJ2-7
CDR3 DNA: TGCAGTGCTAGCCCCGGGGGCGAGCTTTACGAGCAGTACTTC
CDR3 protein: CSASPGGELYEQYF

clone size: .
V gene: TRBV27
D gene: TRBD1
J gene: TRBJ1-1
CDR3 DNA: TGTGCCAGCAACTCAGGGACAGGGAACACTGAAGCTTTCTTT
CDR3 protein: CASNSGTGNTEAFF

clone size: .
V gene: TRBV13
D gene: TRBD2
J gene: TRBJ2-1
CDR3 DNA: TGTGCCAGCAGCTCAGACCGTGAGGCGGGAGTGTTCAATGAGCAGTTCTTC
CDR3 protein: CASSSDREAGVFNEQFF

clone size: .
V gene: TRBV4-1
D gene: TRBD2
J gene: TRBJ2-7
CDR3 DNA: TGCGCCAGCAGCCAAGAAGTAACTAGCGGGGTTACCTACGAGCAGTACTTC
CDR3 protein: CASSQEVTSGVTYEQYF

clone size: .
V gene: TRBV2
D gene: .
J gene: TRBJ2-7
CDR3 DNA: TGTGCCAGCAGTGACGTTACCGTTACCTACGAGCAGTACTTC
CDR3 protein: CASSDVTVTYEQYF

clone size: .
V gene: TRBV15
D gene: TRBD2
J gene: TRBJ2-5
CDR3 DNA: TGTGCCACCAGCAGAGAGGCTAGCGGACACCAAGAGACCCAGTACTTC
CDR3 protein: CATSREASGHQETQYF

clone size: .
V gene: TRBV29-1
D gene: TRBD1
J gene: TRBJ1-1
CDR3 DNA: TGCAGCGTTGGTCCCAGGGGGCTGAACACTGAAGCTTTCTTT
CDR3 protein: CSVGPRGLNTEAFF

clone size: once
V gene: TRBV6-5
D gene: TRBD2
J gene: TRBJ2-5
CDR3 DNA: TGTGCCAGCAGTGTCGGACTAGCACGGGAGACCCAGTACTTC
CDR3 protein: CASSVGLARETQYF

clone size: .
V gene: TRBV9
D gene: TRBD2
J gene: TRBJ2-1
CDR3 DNA: TGTGCCAGCAGCTCACGGGCGGGAGGGCCGTTCGATGAGCAGTTCTTC
CDR3 protein: CASSSRAGGPFDEQFF

clone size: .
V gene: TRBV4-3
D gene: .
J gene: TRBJ2-7
CDR3 DNA: TGCGCCAGCAGCGAAGACCTTGGGGACACCTACGAGCAGTACTTC
CDR3 protein: CASSEDLGDTYEQYF

clone size: .
V gene: TRBV20-1
D gene: .
J gene: TRBJ2-1
CDR3 DNA: TGCAGTGCGAGACCCATTAGCTCCTACAATGAGCAGTTCTTC
CDR3 protein: CSARPISSYNEQFF

clone size: .
V gene: TRBV4-2
D gene: TRBD1
J gene: TRBJ2-3
CDR3 DNA: TGTGCCAGCAGCCAAGACCACACAGGGGGCGGGGAACAGTATTTT
CDR3 protein: CASSQDHTGGGEQYF

clone size: once
V gene: TRBV27
D gene: .
J gene: TRBJ2-1
CDR3 DNA: TGTGCCAGCAGTTTATCGTTGGGGACACCATACAATGAGCAGTTCTTC
CDR3 protein: CASSLSLGTPYNEQFF

clone size: .
V gene: TRBV7-9
D gene: .
J gene: TRBJ1-1
CDR3 DNA: TGTGCCAGCAGCTTAGTAGGGGGTGAAGCTTTCTTT
CDR3 protein: CASSLVGGEAFF

clone size: .
V gene: TRBV12-3/TRBV12-4
D gene: .
J gene: TRBJ2-3
CDR3 DNA: TGTGCCAGCACCCTAGGCCTCACAGATACGCAGTATTTT
CDR3 protein: CASTLGLTDTQYF

clone size: .
V gene: TRBV27
D gene: .
J gene: TRBJ1-2
CDR3 DNA: TGTGCCAGCAGTAAATCTCGGGGAGACTATGGCTACACCTTC
CDR3 protein: CASSKSRGDYGYTF

clone size: .
V gene: TRBV6-5
D gene: .
J gene: TRBJ2-1
CDR3 DNA: TGTGCCAGCAGTCCCGGGACAAGCAATGAGCAGTTCTTC
CDR3 protein: CASSPGTSNEQFF

clone size: .
V gene: TRBV20-1
D gene: .
J gene: TRBJ1-2
CDR3 DNA: TGCAGTGCCCTTGGACAGAACAACTATGGCTACACCTTC
CDR3 protein: CSALGQNNYGYTF

clone size: .
V gene: TRBV7-9
D gene: TRBD2
J gene: TRBJ2-1
CDR3 DNA: TGTGCCAGCAGCACAAGGACTAGCGGGAGCTCCTACAATGAGCAGTTCTTC
CDR3 protein: CASSTRTSGSSYNEQFF

clone size: .
V gene: TRBV7-9
D gene: .
J gene: TRBJ2-1
CDR3 DNA: TGTGCCAGCAGCCCCCCGGGACAATCCTACAATGAGCAGTTCTTC
CDR3 protein: CASSPPGQSYNEQFF

clone size: .
V gene: TRBV9
D gene: .
J gene: TRBJ1-2
CDR3 DNA: TGTGCCAGCAGCGTAGTGGGGGACTATGGCTACACCTTC
CDR3 protein: CASSVVGDYGYTF